This T cell receptor (beta chain) stems from a study of T cell repertoires in cytomegalovirus infection. Study-level information: Indicated by public TCR beta signatures were CMV infection and matching HLA type. Study outcomes and limitations: Identification of carriers of CMV plus the relevant HLA was achieved through cumulative public TCR beta family frequency.

Comments on this clonotype: The antigen remains undetermined. At one end the junction does not follow the germline gene, possibly because of a read error.

TCRdb re-called the reads with MiXCR, one entry per CDR3 protein. This table holds some 900,000 distinct CDR3 sequences, 30% to 35% found once. The CDR3 runs to 14 residues. Germline CDR1 LNHDA, CDR2 SQIVND (reference sequence). The receptor was derived from a human donor in good health (CMV status not recorded). Some clones in this sample may be carry-over from other donors' samples. The specimen comprised cultured CD8+ T cells from PBMCs, sampled from culture after CMV antigen stimulation. V and J are TRBV19 and TRBJ2-1, with D possibly being TRBD1 or TRBD2 (6 bases each). The CDR3 here is CASSIGGPYNEQFF. The CDR3 nucleotides read TGTGCCAGCAGTATAGGGGGGCCCTACAATGAGCAGTTCTTC.